These 19 T cell receptor beta chains were all obtained from the same sample, sequenced in a study of T cells after yellow fever vaccination (dated by TCRdb to between 2018 and 2020). The method was 5' RACE. The instrument was an Illumina HiSeq 2500. TCRdb passed the public sequencing reads through fastp at Q25 and MiXCR, retaining productive beta sequences. When rows share a CDR3 protein, they turn into one entry using the most common DNA and genes. The sample yields approximately 510,000 distinct CDR3 sequences; around a fifth were counted once. The ten most abundant clones make up 15% to 20% of the sample. According to the study, the label for this sample's treatment or condition signals: live attenuated yellow fever vaccine strain. Here the sequenced sample was PBMCs, taken less than 25 days after the first yellow fever vaccination. These receptors all stem from a man aged 18 to 35 who received the YFV17D yellow fever vaccine.

This clonotype has only a few counts. The J gene is TRBJ2-2, the V gene TRBV27; 8 bases are shared with TRBD2. V lost 5 bases and J lost 7; bases outside the gene matches: 9. The germline V gene encodes CDR1 MNHEY and CDR2 SMNVEV (reference sequence). The CDR3 extends over 15 amino acids. The CDR3 DNA is TGTGCCAGCAGTCCAAGCGGGGGTTACTTCGGGGAGCTGTTTTTT. Its translation is CASSPSGGYFGELFF.

This clonotype was counted many times. The gene calls are TRBV2 and TRBJ1-2; unclear D gene. The germline V gene encodes CDR1 SNHLY and CDR2 FYNNEI. The CDR3 sequence is 14 residues long. Trimming took 7 bases from V and 10 from J, leaving 22 bases between them. In DNA form, the CDR3 reads TGTGCCAGCACCCGCACTGAGGCAGGCGACCTCTACACCTTC. As protein: CASTRTEAGDLYTF.

This clonotype turned up a few times. This chain joins TRBV5-1 and TRBJ2-7; D possibly corresponds to TRBD2 (6 bases). Germline V gene lookup returns CDR1 SGHRS and CDR2 YFSETQ. This CDR3 contains 15 residues. Trimming left V 6 bases short and J 6 bases short, with 22 bases between. The CDR3 nucleotides read TGCGCCAGCACACCCACCGCGGGGTCGCCTTTCGAGCAGTACTTC. Translated: CASTPTAGSPFEQYF.

This chain links TRBV29-1 with TRBJ1-1, with a tentative D call TRBD1 (5 bases). The V end lost 7 bases, the J end lost 4 bases, and 28 bases lay between the germline ends. Germline V gene lookup returns CDR1 SQVTM and CDR2 ANQGSEA. This CDR3 has 17 amino acids. This CDR3 reads CSGENRKAGWAGTEAFF. The CDR3 DNA sequence: TGCAGCGGAGAAAATCGAAAGGCAGGGTGGGCAGGCACTGAAGCTTTCTTT.

This rearrangement joins TRBV19 to TRBJ1-1, with no clear D. This CDR3 region has 13 residues. Between the trimmed V and J ends, which lost 10 bases and 2 bases, there was a span of 14 bases. Per the germline V gene, CDR1 is LNHDA and CDR2 is SQIVND (reference sequence). CDR3 sequence: CATVEAPNTEAFF. The CDR3 DNA reads TGTGCCACAGTGGAGGCGCCTAACACTGAAGCTTTCTTT.

The chain uses TRBV29-1 and TRBJ2-2, with 13 positions matching TRBD2. CDR1 and CDR2 from the germline V gene are SQVTM and ANQGSEA. This CDR3 contains 18 residues. With V trimmed by 4 bases and J by 2 bases, 10 bases remained unmatched. The CDR3, as DNA: TGCAGCGTTGCGGGGACTAGCGGGGAGCCCCGCAACACCGGGGAGCTGTTTTTT. Translation: CSVAGTSGEPRNTGELFF.

This clonotype was seen only a few times. The chain uses TRBV20-1 and TRBJ2-3, with a weak D call TRBD1 (5 bases). Looked up from germline, CDR1 is DFQATT and CDR2 is SNEGSKA (reference sequence). V was clipped by 4 bases and J by 0 bases, with 11 bases between them. The CDR3 length is 14 residues. The CDR3 here is CSAMFGASTDTQYF. CDR3 DNA: TGCAGTGCTATGTTTGGGGCTAGCACAGATACGCAGTATTTT.

V is TRBV5-1 and J is TRBJ2-3; 8 nucleotides agree with TRBD2. Germline V gives CDR1 SGHRS, CDR2 YFSETQ. CDR3 length equals 15 residues. With V trimmed by 0 bases and J by 6 bases, 6 bases remained unmatched. CDR3 sequence reads: CASSLEGLAWDTQYF. The CDR3 DNA reads as TGCGCCAGCAGCTTGGAAGGACTAGCTTGGGATACGCAGTATTTT. The full variable domain, with the rest looked up from reference TRBV5-1 and TRBJ2-3, is KAGVTQTPRYLIKTRGQQVTLSCSPISGHRSVSWYQQTPGQGLQFLFEYFSETQRNKGNFPGRFSGRQFSNSRSEMNVSTLELGDSALYLCASSLEGLAWDTQYFGPGTRLTVL.

The sample holds a few counts of this clonotype. This chain links TRBV5-4 with TRBJ2-5; 7 nucleotides match TRBD2. This CDR3 spans 15 amino acids. V was clipped by 3 bases and J by 3 bases; unmatched bases: 8. In germline, CDR1 is SGHNT, CDR2 YYREEE (reference sequence). This CDR3 reads CASSSGLRGEETQYF. In DNA form, the CDR3 reads TGTGCCAGCAGCTCGGGACTCCGGGGGGAAGAGACCCAGTACTTC.

The rearrangement joins TRBV7-2 to TRBJ2-7; tentative D call: TRBD2 (6 bases). The CDR3 runs to 15 residues. Trimming removed 5 bases at V and 1 base at J, with 15 bases between. CDR1 is SGHTA, CDR2 FQGNSA, per germline. CDR3: CASSGSPGLSYEQYF. Written as DNA, the CDR3 is TGTGCCAGCAGCGGCAGCCCGGGACTTTCCTACGAGCAGTACTTC. The full variable domain, in which reference TRBV7-2 and TRBJ2-7 provide the parts outside the CDR3, is GAGVSQSPSNKVTEKGKDVELRCDPISGHTALYWYRQSLGQGLEFLIYFQGNSAPDKSGLPSDRFSAERTGGSVSTLTIQRTQQEDSAVYLCASSGSPGLSYEQYFGPGTRLTVT.

This clonotype has more than one count but fewer than ten. The chain combines TRBV6-5 with TRBJ2-1; no clear D gene. V shed 0 bases and J shed 13 bases, with 13 bases lying between them. This CDR3 is built from 13 residues. Germline V gives CDR1 MNHEY, CDR2 SVGAGI. The CDR3 DNA follows: TGTGCCAGCAGTTACTCGAAGGCCGGAATCCAGTTCTTC. Translating gives CASSYSKAGIQFF.

This clonotype was picked up a small number of times. V is TRBV5-5 and J is TRBJ2-7, with a tentative D call TRBD2 (6 bases). Germline V lookup: CDR1 SGHKS, CDR2 YYEKEE (reference sequence). Trimming removed 0 bases at V and 0 bases at J, with 16 bases between. This CDR3 contains 17 residues. The CDR3 region is CASSLGAGGESSYEQYF. CDR3 bases: TGTGCCAGCAGCTTGGGGGCAGGCGGGGAGAGCTCCTACGAGCAGTACTTC. The variable domain in full, with the rest retrieved from reference TRBV5-5 and TRBJ2-7, is DAGVTQSPTHLIKTRGQQVTLRCSPISGHKSVSWYQQVLGQGPQFIFQYYEKEERGRGNFPDRFSARQFPNYSSELNVNALLLGDSALYLCASSLGAGGESSYEQYFGPGTRLTVT.

The V and J genes are TRBV5-1 and TRBJ2-7; 10 positions match TRBD2. The CDR3 has 16 amino acids. CDR1 SGHRS and CDR2 YFSETQ come from the germline V gene. After removal of 3 bases from V and 1 base from J, the junction contained 7 bases not matched to a gene. CDR3 sequence reads: CASSSGSGGPSYEQYF. The CDR3 region has the DNA TGCGCCAGCAGCTCGGGTAGCGGGGGGCCTTCCTACGAGCAGTACTTC.

This clonotype was seen only a few times. The chain carries TRBV7-2 and TRBJ2-3, with 8 bases matching TRBD2. Germline values: CDR1 SGHTA, CDR2 FQGNSA. The CDR3 is 14 residues long. Germline trimming cut 0 bases from V and 11 bases from J; bases unmatched to any gene: 7. CDR3: CASSLALGGVLQYF. CDR3 nucleotide sequence: TGTGCCAGCAGCTTAGCTCTCGGGGGGGTGTTGCAGTATTTT.

This chain joins TRBV7-2 and TRBJ1-1, with TRBD1 matching over 7 bases. In germline, CDR1 is SGHTA, CDR2 FQGNSA. The CDR3 totals 15 residues. V gave up 5 bases and J gave up 3 bases; unmatched junction bases: 9. CDR3 in amino acids: CASSPQTGTYTEAFF. The CDR3, as DNA: TGTGCCAGCAGCCCCCAGACAGGGACTTACACTGAAGCTTTCTTT.

The chain carries TRBV3-1 and TRBJ2-7; possibly TRBD1 or TRBD2 for D (5 bases each). The V end was cut by 4 bases, the J end by 3 bases, with 25 bases between. The CDR3 sequence is 18 residues long. Germline V gene sequence: CDR1 LGHDT, CDR2 YNNKEL (reference sequence). The CDR3: CASSPRDHQAACRYEQYV. The CDR3 DNA follows: TGTGCCAGCAGCCCTCGGGACCATCAAGCAGCCTGCCGCTACGAGCAGTACGTC.

This clonotype was counted between two and nine times. This chain links TRBV28 with TRBJ1-6; D is possibly TRBD1 (5 bases). This CDR3 is built from 14 residues. V was cut by 3 bases and J by 7 bases, with 10 bases left in between. Looked up from germline, CDR1 is MDHEN and CDR2 is SYDVKM. For the CDR3, the DNA is TGTGCCAGCAGTTTTCAGGGATCCAATTCACCCCTCCACTTT. Protein product: CASSFQGSNSPLHF. The whole variable domain, remainder taken from reference TRBV28 and TRBJ1-6, is DVKVTQSSRYLVKRTGEKVFLECVQDMDHENMFWYRQDPGLGLRLIYFSYDVKMKEKGDIPEGYSVSREKKERFSLILESASTNQTSMYLCASSFQGSNSPLHFGNGTRLTVT.

The J gene is TRBJ2-7, the V gene TRBV20-1; weak D call: TRBD2 (6 bases). Per germline, CDR1 DFQATT and CDR2 SNEGSKA (reference sequence). V lost 1 base, J lost 6 bases, and 10 bases lay in between. The length of the CDR3 is 12 residues. CDR3 nucleotides: TGCAGTGCTAGAGTTTACGGGAGCGAGCAGTACGTC. Amino acid sequence: CSARVYGSEQYV.

This clonotype occurred once. The rearrangement joins TRBV7-2 to TRBJ2-5; D is undetermined. V lost 3 bases to trimming and J lost 5 bases, with 19 bases between them. The CDR3 sequence is 16 residues long. Germline-derived CDR1 and CDR2 are SGHTA and FQGNSA. Here the CDR3 DNA reads TGTGCCAGCAGCTTGCGCGGAGCAGCCCTCGGCGAGACCCAGTACTTC. It encodes CASSLRGAALGETQYF. Looking up the rest from reference TRBV7-2 and TRBJ2-5 gives the full variable domain: GAGVSQSPSNKVTEKGKDVELRCDPISGHTALYWYRQSLGQGLEFLIYFQGNSAPDKSGLPSDRFSAERTGGSVSTLTIQRTQQEDSAVYLCASSLRGAALGETQYFGPGTRLLVL.